A single sample is the source of the 13 T cell receptor beta chains below, sequenced in a study of T-cell reconstitution after alpha-beta-depleted transplantation in children. Unique molecular identifiers were used in preparing the TCRbeta library. Each CDR3 protein gets one entry after TCRdb re-called the PCR reads with MiXCR. This table has hundreds of thousands of distinct CDR3 sequences, roughly 16% appearing once. Sequences were derived from PBMCs, mostly from graft donor cells, sampled 360 days after TCRalphabeta/CD19-depleted stem cell transplant. The receptor set was obtained from a male patient aged 2-9 years who had a stem cell transplant for acute lymphoblastic leukemia, so the T cells may come from the graft donor.

This clonotype was picked up many times. The V call is TRBV6-2 or TRBV6-3, the J call TRBJ1-1, with D unresolved. CDR1 is MNHEY, CDR2 SVGEGT, per germline. This CDR3 contains 16 residues. V was pared by 3 bases and J by 4 bases, with 18 bases between. CDR3 loop: CASSYNRPIRGTEAFF. CDR3 bases: TGTGCCAGCAGTTATAATCGGCCGATACGGGGCACTGAAGCTTTCTTT.

The genes are TRBV3-1 and TRBJ1-1; D not resolved. The germline V and J ends were trimmed by 6 bases and 2 bases, with 16 bases remaining between them. CDR3 length: 15 residues. Germline V gene sequence: CDR1 LGHDT, CDR2 YNNKEL (reference sequence). The DNA for the CDR3 is TGTGCCAGCAGGCCTGGTCAGACGGCCAACACTGAAGCTTTCTTT. This gives the protein CASRPGQTANTEAFF.

In this sample, this clonotype turned up a few times. The junction differs from germline at one of its ends, possibly a read error. The chain uses TRBV7-3 and TRBJ2-7, with 14 bases that match TRBD2. CDR3 size: 18 residues. Germline CDR1 and CDR2: SGHTA and FQGTGA. In nucleotides, the CDR3 is TGTGCCAGCAGCGTAACAGGGGGGGGGACTAGCGGGAGAAACGAGCAGTACTTC. Translating it yields CASSVTGGGTSGRNEQYF.

This clonotype was counted a few times. The rearrangement links TRBV7-8 to TRBJ2-1, with TRBD1 matching over 8 bases. Germline V gives CDR1 SGHVS, CDR2 FQNEAQ. Trimming cost V 5 bases and J 6 bases; bases outside gene matches: 18. The CDR3 runs 18 residues. The CDR3 sequence: CASSRRLIDRGGTNEQFF. The DNA of the CDR3 is TGTGCCAGCAGCCGAAGATTGATCGACAGGGGTGGTACCAATGAGCAGTTCTTC.

The J gene is TRBJ2-2, the V gene TRBV28; 9 positions agree with TRBD1. Germline V gene lookup returns CDR1 MDHEN and CDR2 SYDVKM. There are 16 residues in the CDR3. V was clipped by 7 bases and J by 5 bases; unmatched bases: 11. CDR3 loop: CASIQPGQGYTGELFF. CDR3 nucleotide sequence: TGTGCCAGCATACAACCGGGACAGGGATATACCGGGGAGCTGTTTTTT.

V gene TRBV15 combines with J gene TRBJ2-7; 8 positions match TRBD2. CDR1 is LNHNV and CDR2 is YYDKDF in the germline V gene (reference sequence). The CDR3 has 16 amino acids. J lost 0 bases, V lost 3 bases, and 7 bases had no gene match. CDR3 DNA: TGTGCCACCAGCAGCTCTAGCGGGCCCAGCTCCTACGAGCAGTACTTC. Translation gives CATSSSSGPSSYEQYF.

This clonotype occurred many times. This chain joins TRBV6-5 and TRBJ2-7, with TRBD1 matching over 7 bases. CDR1 is MNHEY and CDR2 is SVGAGI in the germline V gene. This CDR3 contains 16 residues. V shed 2 bases and J 2 bases; nucleotides not matched to a gene: 9. The CDR3 loop reads CASSYPVQGTAYEQYF. The CDR3 DNA reads as TGTGCCAGCAGTTACCCCGTACAGGGGACAGCCTACGAGCAGTACTTC.

This clonotype was observed many times. J is TRBJ1-3 and V is TRBV6-1; D not resolved. There are 15 residues in the CDR3. The germline V gene encodes CDR1 MNHNS and CDR2 SASEGT. Trimming cost V 6 bases and J 5 bases, with 17 bases left between them. CDR3 bases: TGTGCCAGCAGCAGACTCACCGCGGAGAGAAACACCATATATTTT. Its translation: CASSRLTAERNTIYF.

This clonotype has a count of ten or more. V gene TRBV5-4 combines with J gene TRBJ2-3; 7 bases align to TRBD2. The germline CDR1 and CDR2 sequences are SGHNT and YYREEE (reference sequence). V lost 4 bases to trimming and J lost 5 bases; unmatched junction nucleotides: 7. This CDR3 is built from 14 residues. The CDR3 here is CASSPRDYGDTQYF. The CDR3, as DNA: TGTGCCAGCAGCCCGCGGGACTATGGAGATACGCAGTATTTT.

The rearrangement links TRBV5-1 to TRBJ2-2; no definite D call. V was pared by 0 bases and J by 10 bases, with 4 bases between. The CDR3 length is 11 residues. Germline CDR1 reads SGHRS; CDR2 reads YFSETQ. In nucleotides, the CDR3 is TGCGCCAGCAGCTTGGCCGAGGAGCTGTTTTTT. This sequence encodes CASSLAEELFF.

The sample holds a few counts of this clonotype. The chain recombines TRBV18 with TRBJ2-1, with D possibly TRBD1 on 5 matching bases. V was trimmed by 6 bases and J by 5 bases, leaving 11 bases between them. Per the germline V gene, CDR1 is KGHSH and CDR2 is LQKENI. The CDR3 runs 13 residues. The CDR3 DNA reads TGTGCCAGCTCCACGGGCAGGGACAATGAGCAGTTCTTC. Amino acid sequence: CASSTGRDNEQFF. Filled out from reference TRBV18 and TRBJ2-1, the complete variable domain reads NAGVMQNPRHLVRRRGQEARLRCSPMKGHSHVYWYRQLPEEGLKFMVYLQKENIIDESGMPKERFSAEFPKEGPSILRIQQVVRGDSAAYFCASSTGRDNEQFFGPGTRLTVL.

The chain uses TRBV20-1 and TRBJ2-1; TRBD2 agrees at 10 bases. V lost 3 bases and J lost 4; bases outside the gene matches: 9. The CDR3 contains 16 residues. The germline V gene has CDR1 DFQATT and CDR2 SNEGSKA (reference sequence). CDR3 DNA: TGCAGTGCTAGTCCCACTAGCGGGAAGAAATACAATGAGCAGTTCTTC. Amino acids: CSASPTSGKKYNEQFF.

This clonotype has more than one count but fewer than ten. The rearrangement joins TRBV5-8 to TRBJ2-1; 7 nucleotides line up with TRBD1. The V gene's germline CDR1 is SGHTS and CDR2 YDEGEE. The CDR3 extends over 15 amino acids. V lost 4 bases, J lost 4 bases, and 8 bases stayed unmatched. The CDR3 sequence: CASSAGQAVYNEQFF. The CDR3 bases are TGTGCCAGCAGCGCTGGACAGGCGGTATACAATGAGCAGTTCTTC.